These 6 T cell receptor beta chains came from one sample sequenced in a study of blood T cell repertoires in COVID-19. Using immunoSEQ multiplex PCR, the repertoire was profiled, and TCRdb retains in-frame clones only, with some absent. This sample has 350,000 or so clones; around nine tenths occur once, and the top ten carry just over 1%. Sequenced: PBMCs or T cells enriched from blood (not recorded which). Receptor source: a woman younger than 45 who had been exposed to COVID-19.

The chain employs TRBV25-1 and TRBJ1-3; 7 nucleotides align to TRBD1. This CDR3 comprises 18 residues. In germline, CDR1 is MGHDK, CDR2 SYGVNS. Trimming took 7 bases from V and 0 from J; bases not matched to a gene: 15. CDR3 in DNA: TGTGCCAGCAACTATATTCATGGACAGGCCGACTCTGGAAACACCATATATTTT. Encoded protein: CASNYIHGQADSGNTIYF. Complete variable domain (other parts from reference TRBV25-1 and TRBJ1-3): EADIYQTPRYLVIGTGKKITLECSQTMGHDKMYWYQQDPGMELHLIHYSYGVNSTEKGDLSSESTVSRIRTEHFPLTLESARPSHTSQYLCASNYIHGQADSGNTIYFGEGSWLTVV.

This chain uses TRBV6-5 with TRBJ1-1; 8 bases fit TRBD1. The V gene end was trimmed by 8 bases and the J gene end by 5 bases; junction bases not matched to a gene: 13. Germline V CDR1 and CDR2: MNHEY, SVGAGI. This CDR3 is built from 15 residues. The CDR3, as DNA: TGTGCCAGCTCGTTAACAGGGGGAGGGGGAACTGAAGCTTTCTTT. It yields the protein CASSLTGGGGTEAFF.

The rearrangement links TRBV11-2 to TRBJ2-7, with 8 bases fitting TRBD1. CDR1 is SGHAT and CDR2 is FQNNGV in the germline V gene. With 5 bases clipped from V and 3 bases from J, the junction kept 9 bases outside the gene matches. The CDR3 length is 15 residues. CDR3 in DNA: TGTGCCAGCAGCCTGGGTGGTGGGACAGGCTACGAGCAGTACTTC. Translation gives CASSLGGGTGYEQYF.

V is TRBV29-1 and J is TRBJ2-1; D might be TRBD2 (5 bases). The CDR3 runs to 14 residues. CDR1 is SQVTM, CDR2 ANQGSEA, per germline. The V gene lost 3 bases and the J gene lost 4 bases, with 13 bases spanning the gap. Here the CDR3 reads CSVEAGYGYNEQFF. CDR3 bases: TGCAGCGTTGAGGCGGGTTACGGGTACAATGAGCAGTTCTTC.

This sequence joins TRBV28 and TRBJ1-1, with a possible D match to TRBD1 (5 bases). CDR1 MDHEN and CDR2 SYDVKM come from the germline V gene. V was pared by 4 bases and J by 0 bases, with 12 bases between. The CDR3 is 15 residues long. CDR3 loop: CASSSQAGMNTEAFF. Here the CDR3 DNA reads TGTGCCAGCAGTTCACAGGCGGGGATGAACACTGAAGCTTTCTTT.

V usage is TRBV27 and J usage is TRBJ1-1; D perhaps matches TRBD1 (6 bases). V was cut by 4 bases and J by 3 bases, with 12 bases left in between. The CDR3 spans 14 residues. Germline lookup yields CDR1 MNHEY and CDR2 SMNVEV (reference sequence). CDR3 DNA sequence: TGTGCCAGCAGTTCTTCCACAGGGCACACTGAAGCTTTCTTT. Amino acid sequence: CASSSSTGHTEAFF.